Here is one TCR beta chain with its context. Any history of autoimmune disease or systemic immunosuppression disqualified patients. Sampling of blood occurred at baseline, cycle 4 day 1, and cycle 7 day 1. This sample was included in a study of OX40 agonist ivuxolimab in advanced cancers. Study context: From about 20 to 79 years was the age range, with a mean of around 57 years, and roughly 80% were male.

The ends were cut back, 0 bases at V and 6 bases at J, with 21 bases in the middle. The CDR3 has 18 residues. CDR1 is SGHDT, CDR2 YYEEEE, per germline. The protocol was immunoSEQ multiplex PCR, while the TCRdb copy is restricted to in-frame clones and leaves out a portion. The table records more than 70,000 clones, about four fifths of them present only once. The J gene is TRBJ2-2, the V gene TRBV5-6; D possibly corresponds to TRBD2 (6 bases). The sequences come from CD4+ or CD8+ T cells sorted from blood, collected in a trial of the OX40 agonist ivuxolimab. The TCR sequence derives from an adult with an advanced solid tumor such as melanoma, head and neck, liver or kidney cancer. CDR3 residues: CASSLDIGGARVSGELFF. The DNA of the CDR3 is TGTGCCAGCAGCTTGGACATCGGCGGGGCAAGGGTGTCCGGGGAGCTGTTTTTT.